The T cell receptor (beta chain) described here comes from a study of PD-L1 blockade in urothelial cancer. Repertoires were generated with immunoSEQ multiplex PCR, while TCRdb's copy carries only in-frame clones and drops some. The data show 50,000 or so clones, 75% to 90% seen once. This clone was seen more than once but under ten times. The CDR3 is 14 residues long. The V gene's germline CDR1 is SEHNR and CDR2 FQNEAQ (reference sequence). V dropped 5 bases and J dropped 4 bases, with 14 bases sitting between them. Time point reported: peripheral blood 6 weeks after treatment start. The sample here was PBMCs, taken around atezolizumab (anti-PD-L1) treatment. This clonotype originated in a man aged 55 to 70 with urothelial cancer. This chain connects TRBV7-9 to TRBJ1-1; D is unresolved. The CDR3 sequence: CASSPTQRGTEAFF. CDR3 DNA: TGTGCCAGCAGCCCTACCCAGCGCGGCACTGAAGCTTTCTTT.